Following are 18 T cell receptor beta chains from one sample sequenced in a study of blood T cell repertoires in COVID-19. Here immunoSEQ multiplex PCR was the method, and the copy in TCRdb shows in-frame clones only, minus some. In the table there are 650,000 to 800,000 clones, about 90% of which are singletons. The sequenced sample consisted of peripheral blood. These receptors were obtained from a woman under 30 with acute or convalescent COVID-19.

The rearrangement uses TRBV5-1 and TRBJ2-5, with D maybe TRBD2 (6 bases). Germline V gene sequence: CDR1 SGHRS, CDR2 YFSETQ. This CDR3 has 16 residues. V was clipped by 3 bases and J by 3 bases, with 18 bases between them. Here the CDR3 reads CASSSFGGEMEETQYF. The CDR3 DNA reads TGCGCCAGCAGCTCATTCGGGGGAGAAATGGAAGAGACCCAGTACTTC.

The chain recombines TRBV10-3 with TRBJ1-3; D may be TRBD1 (5 bases). Trimming left V 8 bases short and J 0 bases short, with 14 bases between. CDR1 ENHRY and CDR2 SYGVKD come from the germline V gene. This CDR3 contains 15 residues. The CDR3 protein is CAISDGANSGNTIYF. The CDR3 coding sequence is TGTGCCATCTCTGATGGGGCCAACTCTGGAAACACCATATATTTT.

The J gene is TRBJ1-4, the V gene TRBV2; no reliable D call. The CDR3 loop spans 12 amino acids. Trimming removed 7 bases at V and 8 bases at J, with 11 bases between. Germline V CDR1 and CDR2: SNHLY, FYNNEI. The chain's CDR3 is CASIGGFEKLFF. The CDR3 nucleotides read TGTGCCAGCATTGGAGGATTCGAAAAACTGTTTTTT.

In the case of this clone: The same CDR3 also results from other DNA sequences found in this sample. The J gene is TRBJ1-3, the V gene TRBV19; possibly TRBD1 for D (6 bases). The V end was cut by 6 bases, the J end by 0 bases, with 9 bases between. The CDR3 is made up of 14 amino acids. Germline lookup yields CDR1 LNHDA and CDR2 SQIVND (reference sequence). This CDR3 reads CASSPTGSGNTIYF. The DNA of the CDR3 is TGTGCCAGTAGCCCGACAGGCTCTGGAAACACCATATATTTT. Together with reference TRBV19 and TRBJ1-3, the CDR3 gives the full variable domain: DGGITQSPKYLFRKEGQNVTLSCEQNLNHDAMYWYRQDPGQGLRLIYYSQIVNDFQKGDIAEGYSVSREKKESFPLTVTSAQKNPTAFYLCASSPTGSGNTIYFGEGSWLTVV.

The V gene is TRBV30, the J gene TRBJ1-2, with 11 bases matching TRBD1. The J segment lost 4 bases and the V segment lost 3 bases, leaving 16 bases of the junction unmatched. This CDR3 comprises 18 residues. Germline CDR1 GTSNPN, CDR2 SVGIG (reference sequence). The CDR3 sequence: CAWSQFGGQGVGVYGYTF. CDR3 nucleotides: TGTGCCTGGAGCCAATTCGGGGGACAGGGGGTAGGCGTCTATGGCTACACCTTC.

The V and J genes are TRBV29-1 and TRBJ2-5, with TRBD2 matching over 8 bases. This CDR3 is built from 15 residues. V gave up 0 bases and J gave up 5 bases; unmatched junction bases: 8. Germline loops: CDR1 SQVTM, CDR2 ANQGSEA. CDR3 in DNA: TGCAGCGTTGAAGAGGCGGCTAGCGGGTCGGAGACCCAGTACTTC. The encoded protein is CSVEEAASGSETQYF.

The chain carries TRBV5-1 and TRBJ1-6; D is unclear. Trimming removed 2 bases from V and 6 bases from J, with 15 bases in between. The germline CDR1 and CDR2 sequences are SGHRS and YFSETQ. There are 16 residues in the CDR3. The CDR3 reads CASSLGGVDLNSPLHF. The CDR3 nucleotides read TGCGCCAGCAGCTTAGGCGGGGTGGACCTTAATTCACCCCTCCACTTT.

In nucleotides, the CDR3 is TGTGCCACCAGTGACCGGGACAGGTCGCAAGAGACCCAGTACTTC. Translated, it gives CATSDRDRSQETQYF. The V and J genes are TRBV24-1 and TRBJ2-5; 8 bases match TRBD1. This CDR3 region has 15 residues. V shed 4 bases, J shed 2 bases, and the junction held 5 bases outside the gene matches. Germline loops: CDR1 KGHDR, CDR2 SFDVKD.

In its sample, this clone was seen once. CDR3 amino acids: CASRAGGNTEAFF. In nucleotides, the CDR3 is TGTGCCAGCAGGGCAGGGGGGAACACTGAAGCTTTCTTT. The chain employs TRBV5-4 and TRBJ1-1; 7 bases align to TRBD1. Germline loops: CDR1 SGHNT, CDR2 YYREEE (reference sequence). The CDR3 contains 13 residues. V gave up 5 bases and J gave up 1 base; unmatched junction bases: 2. The whole variable domain, remainder taken from reference TRBV5-4 and TRBJ1-1, is ETGVTQSPTHLIKTRGQQVTLRCSSQSGHNTVSWYQQALGQGPQFIFQYYREEENGRGNFPPRFSGLQFPNYSSELNVNALELDDSALYLCASRAGGNTEAFFGQGTRLTVV.

The genes are TRBV11-2 and TRBJ2-4; D is possibly TRBD1 (6 bases). Germline V gene data show CDR1 as SGHAT and CDR2 as FQNNGV. CDR3 size: 14 residues. V was cut by 4 bases and J by 6 bases, with 13 bases left in between. This CDR3 reads CASSSYRVGNIQYF. CDR3 nucleotides: TGTGCCAGCAGCTCCTACAGGGTGGGAAACATTCAGTACTTC.

This clone was seen only a few times. The chain is built from TRBV30 and TRBJ2-2; 9 nucleotides match TRBD2. The V and J ends lost 0 bases and 7 bases, in that order; junction bases with no gene match: 9. Germline CDR1 GTSNPN, CDR2 SVGIG (reference sequence). CDR3 length equals 16 residues. CDR3 amino acids: CAWSVWRGGDGGELFF. The CDR3 DNA sequence: TGTGCCTGGAGTGTATGGCGGGGGGGCGATGGCGGGGAGCTGTTTTTT.

This sequence joins TRBV30 and TRBJ1-6, with D unresolved. There are 13 residues in the CDR3. CDR1 and CDR2 from the germline V gene are GTSNPN and SVGIG (reference sequence). Trimming shortened V by 0 bases and J by 13 bases, and 13 bases separated the two germline ends. The CDR3 nucleotides read TGTGCCTGGAGTGTCGGACTCTATAATCCCCTCCACTTT. Its translation: CAWSVGLYNPLHF.

This chain uses TRBV5-4 with TRBJ1-5; tentative D call: TRBD1 (5 bases). CDR1 and CDR2 from the germline V gene are SGHNT and YYREEE (reference sequence). V lost 2 bases and J lost 4, with 7 bases in between. The CDR3 runs 13 residues. This CDR3 reads CASSFDSNQPQHF. Written as DNA, the CDR3 is TGTGCCAGCAGCTTTGACAGTAATCAGCCCCAGCATTTT.

The chain recombines TRBV19 with TRBJ1-5, with 7 bases matching TRBD1. V gave up 2 bases and J gave up 7 bases; unmatched junction bases: 8. CDR1 is LNHDA and CDR2 is SQIVND in the germline V gene (reference sequence). The CDR3 is 15 residues long. The CDR3 sequence is CASSIRDRVGQPQHF. CDR3 DNA sequence: TGTGCCAGTAGTATACGAGACAGGGTTGGCCAGCCCCAGCATTTT.

This chain uses TRBV9 with TRBJ2-7; no definite D call. The CDR3 consists of 15 residues. Germline V CDR1 and CDR2: SGDLS, YYNGEE. Trimming shortened V by 0 bases and J by 2 bases, and 12 bases separated the two germline ends. The CDR3 loop reads CASSVGADVTYEQYF. The DNA for the CDR3 is TGTGCCAGCAGCGTAGGGGCAGACGTTACCTACGAGCAGTACTTC.

The chain recombines TRBV5-1 with TRBJ2-7; a possible D gene is TRBD1 (5 bases). V was shortened by 0 bases and J by 2 bases, with 12 bases between the two germline ends. Germline CDR1 reads SGHRS; CDR2 reads YFSETQ. This CDR3 is 15 amino acids long. The CDR3 protein is CASSLEVAGTYEQYF. Here the CDR3 DNA reads TGCGCCAGCAGCTTGGAAGTGGCAGGGACCTACGAGCAGTACTTC.

V usage is TRBV14 and J usage is TRBJ2-7; TRBD2 is a possible D gene (6 bases). Trimming cost V 3 bases and J 1 base, with 13 bases left between them. Germline V lookup: CDR1 SGHDN, CDR2 FVKESK. CDR3 length equals 15 residues. The CDR3 coding sequence is TGTGCCAGCAGCCAGACAATGGGGGGTTCCTACGAGCAGTACTTC. Protein sequence: CASSQTMGGSYEQYF.

The chain employs TRBV7-9 and TRBJ2-5; D perhaps matches TRBD1 (6 bases). Trimming pared 6 bases from V and 3 bases from J, leaving 11 bases between. Per the germline V gene, CDR1 is SEHNR and CDR2 is FQNEAQ (reference sequence). This CDR3 contains 13 residues. CDR3 residues: CASRTGPEETQYF. In DNA form, the CDR3 reads TGTGCCAGCAGAACAGGGCCCGAAGAGACCCAGTACTTC.